The clone carrying this T cell receptor (beta chain) showed up many times. What it recognizes is unknown. One junction end does not reproduce the germline sequence, and a read error may be involved. CDR1 DFQATT and CDR2 SNEGSKA come from the germline V gene (reference sequence). This CDR3 is 16 amino acids long. The entry originates in a study of T cells in Graves' hyperthyroidism and ophthalmopathy. Study conclusions and caveats: Median prediction lead before ophthalmopathy onset was about 6.5 months with the model. Most clonotypes expanded in thyroid above 0.001 were likewise present in blood.

The CDR3 regions of TCR beta were amplified from RNA transcripts. The HTBI primer set drove a first-round RT-PCR of the TCR CDR3. TCRdb analysed the multiplex PCR reads with MiXCR anew, one entry per CDR3 protein. The repertoire holds hundreds of thousands of distinct CDR3 sequences, with roughly an eighth as singletons. Inclusion characteristics of ophthalmopathy patients comprised a Clinical Activity Score of at least 3, a NOSPECS grade of at least 4, and duration under 3 months. Patients having uncontrolled infection, another autoimmune disease, pregnancy or lactation were not included. This receptor was identified in a woman in her thirties or forties with Graves' ophthalmopathy. The rearrangement links TRBV20-1 to TRBJ2-1; 9 bases fit TRBD2. The source material was blood. CDR3 amino acids: CSARVSGRRSYNEQFF. The CDR3, as DNA: TGCAGTGCGAGAGTTAGCGGGAGACGATCCTACAATGAGCAGTTCTTC.